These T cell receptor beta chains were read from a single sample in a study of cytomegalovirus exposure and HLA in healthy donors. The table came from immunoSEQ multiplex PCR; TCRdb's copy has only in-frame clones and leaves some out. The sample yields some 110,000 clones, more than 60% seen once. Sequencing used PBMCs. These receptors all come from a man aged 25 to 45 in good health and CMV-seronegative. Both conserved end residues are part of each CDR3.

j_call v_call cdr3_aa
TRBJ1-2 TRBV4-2 CASSLRDRGKGYTF
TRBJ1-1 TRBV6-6 CASTPRQGTVNTEAFF
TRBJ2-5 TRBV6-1 CASSGLAGGQETQYF
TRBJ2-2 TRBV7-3 CASSSPGTDYSGELFF
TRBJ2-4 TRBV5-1 CASSLAIAGGAKNIQYF
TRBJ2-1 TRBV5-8 CASSDVAGVYNEQFF
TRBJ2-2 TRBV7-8 CASRFRVGELFF
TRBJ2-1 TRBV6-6 CASWESDYNEQFF
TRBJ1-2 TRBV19 CASSTTGFPDGYTF
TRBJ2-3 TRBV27 CASSLRQRKFTDTQYF
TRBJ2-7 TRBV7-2 CASSFDRVKYF
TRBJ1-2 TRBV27 CASSYRQVGYGYTF
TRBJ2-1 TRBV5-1 CASSTGTGTYNEQFF
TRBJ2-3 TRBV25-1 CASSSLAGAGDTQYF
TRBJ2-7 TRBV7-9 CASSLTTSRYYEQYF
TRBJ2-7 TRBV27 CASSLSRTSTEQYF
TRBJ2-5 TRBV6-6 CASSPTWTGGQETQYF
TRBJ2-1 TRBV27 CASSWRQGGVYEQFF
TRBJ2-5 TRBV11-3 CASSPTGRQATQQTQYF
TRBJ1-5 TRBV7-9 CASSFQQGDSNQPQHF
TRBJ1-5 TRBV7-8 CASSFGTRDRPQHF
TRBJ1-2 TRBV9 CASSPRQGLRNYGYTF
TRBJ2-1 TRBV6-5 CASSYVGGVYNEQFF
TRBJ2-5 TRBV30 CAWSTETQYF
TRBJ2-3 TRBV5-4 CASSLDRGRDTQYF
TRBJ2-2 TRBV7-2 CASSRLAGRPQNTGELFF
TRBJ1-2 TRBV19 CASTYDRTETIYGYTF
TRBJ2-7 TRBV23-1 CASSQTLRGQPSSYEQYF